The sequence of this T cell receptor (beta chain) was determined in a study of CD8 T cells in Susac syndrome (dated by TCRdb to about 2019). Describing the broader study: Of the Susac syndrome patients who were sequenced, under 10 were in clinical remission while more than five had clinically active disease. At blood withdrawal, Susac syndrome patients were therapy-naive, treated with corticosteroids (with IVIg additionally given to some), or treated with IVIg alone. The study used repertoire sequencing to test whether antigen drove CD8+ T cell activation and differentiation in Susac syndrome. Broad study findings and their caveats: The study acknowledged that relatively few individuals were included in the TCR sequencing and HLA analysis. In patients with Susac syndrome, the CD4+ T cell repertoire showed no detectable clonal expansion.

The CDR3 goes from the cysteine to the phenylalanine over 17 residues. The read is trimmed to its CDR3 DNA, 51 bases read in frame from base 1. The germline V gene yields SGHTA for CDR1 and FQGNSA for CDR2. From V the trimming removes 1 base and from J it removes 6 bases, while the gene matches leave 7 bases of the junction unaccounted for. Details on this clonotype: There is no known antigen for this receptor. No base quality values were provided; no much bigger clone lies one nucleotide off.

Peripheral blood CD8+ and CD4+ T cells from healthy donors, Susac syndrome patients and multiple sclerosis patients were profiled by high-throughput TCR beta sequencing. The Susac syndrome patients fulfilled recently defined diagnostic criteria for definite or probable disease. Bulk CD8+ and CD4+ T cells were purified magnetically by negative isolation, whereas CD8+ TEMRA cells were enriched by FACS. Blood was collected in EDTA tubes and processed within 24 hours, with PBMCs isolated through density gradient centrifugation. PBMCs intended for TCR sequencing were cryopreserved in liquid nitrogen and thawed later in a water bath at 37 degrees C. The sorted or isolated CD4+, CD8+ and CD8+ TEMRA cells had a purity of 90% or higher. RNA was extracted using the RNeasy kit, and about 0.5 to 1 microgram was reverse transcribed with random hexamers. TCR beta CDR3 regions were amplified with the immunoSEQ multiplex PCR assay covering 54 Vbeta and 13 Jbeta segments. To correct PCR amplification bias, a synthetic template baseline was used for both primer optimization and computational correction. The paper's data handling went like this. Reads were annotated to V, D and J genes according to IMGT and were analyzed with immunoSEQ Analyzer, with only productive sequences retained. Clonality was calculated as one minus the Shannon entropy normalized by log2 of the number of productive unique sequences. For each patient and control, public and private clones were evaluated within the 100 most prevalent clones. Clones were defined as Susac-specific when absent from the healthy and MS cohorts, from approximately 970 published viral clones and from other ImmuneACCESS disease sequences. TCRdb cleaned the public reads at Q25 with fastp, built clones with MiXCR and kept in-frame beta chains. Identical CDR3 proteins give one entry, which carries the most common genes and DNA. TCRdb's processing, not the authors' own work, is the source of the V and J calls. The sample table holds tens of thousands of distinct CDR3 sequences, of which 93% were seen once. Around 0.15% of the sample comes from the top ten.

The material sequenced was CD4+ T cells from PBMCs. The sequence came from a human donor with Susac syndrome. The rearranged chain carries TRBV7-2 and TRBJ2-7, with 15 middle bases fitting TRBD2. The bases are TGTGCCAGCAGCTTAGTGAGGACTAGCGGGGGGGCCAGCGAGCAGTACTTC. This codes for CASSLVRTSGGASEQYF.